This T cell receptor beta chain appears in the sequencing data of a study of shared clonotypes between healthy human individuals. The V end was cut by 1 base, the J end by 6 bases, with 9 bases between. The CDR3 consists of 14 residues. Germline V gene lookup returns CDR1 SGHAT and CDR2 FQNNGV. Study findings and constraints: Naive subsets typically showed greater estimated richness than memory subsets. The study sampled only blood, and tissue repertoires likely differ.

Each subset's genomic DNA was split evenly across several immunoSEQ plates. Replicate sorted-subset PCRs were loaded with around 0.2 ug DNA, 30,000 to 35,000 T cell genomes. Clones were sequenced by immunoSEQ multiplex PCR, and TCRdb holds only the in-frame ones, with some missing. The sample contains 950,000 to 1,300,000 clones, roughly 80% of which appear only once. Comments on this clone: Its antigen remains unidentified. Different DNA sequences within this sample yield the same CDR3.

The receptor's source is a man in his late teens or twenties in good health. The chain carries TRBV11-2 and TRBJ1-4, with D possibly matching TRBD1 (5 bases). The sample was memory CD4+ T cells sorted from blood. Regarding subset: CD45RA-negative fraction. The CDR3: CASSLVFRDEKLFF. CDR3 in DNA: TGTGCCAGCAGCTTAGTATTCAGGGATGAAAAACTGTTTTTT.